The 26 T cell receptor beta chains below were found in one sample sequenced in a study of blood T cell repertoires in COVID-19 (dated by TCRdb to about 2020). Libraries were constructed by the immunoSEQ multiplex PCR assay. This immuneACCESS table, as held by TCRdb, lists in-frame sequences with V and J called but not all clones. Of the missing ones, under half trace to an unresolved V gene in checked studies; the others have no known cause. The sample table shows roughly 120,000 clones, and roughly four fifths are seen once. Clones ranked in the top ten supply under 8% of the sample. Sequenced material: peripheral blood. Receptors originate from a man between 65 and 80 years old with acute or convalescent COVID-19.

V gene TRBV11-3 combines with J gene TRBJ2-2; maybe TRBD2 (6 bases). Trimming pared 9 bases from V and 3 bases from J, leaving 14 bases between. Per germline, CDR1 SGHNT and CDR2 YENEEA. The CDR3 totals 14 residues. CDR3 sequence reads: CASSGREHTGELFF. The CDR3 region has the DNA TGTGCCAGTTCCGGTCGGGAGCACACCGGGGAGCTGTTTTTT.

J is TRBJ1-2 and V is TRBV28; the D is unclear. CDR3 length equals 13 residues. Trimming left V 7 bases short and J 8 bases short, with 17 bases between. CDR1 is MDHEN and CDR2 is SYDVKM in the germline V gene. CDR3 DNA: TGTGCCAGCACCGTCGGGAGGGCGACGGGCTACACCTTC. Residues: CASTVGRATGYTF.

The V and J genes are TRBV28 and TRBJ2-1, with D hard to call. Germline V CDR1 and CDR2: MDHEN, SYDVKM. V shed 6 bases and J shed 4 bases, with 10 bases lying between them. The CDR3 length is 13 residues. CDR3 in amino acids: CASSTTPYNEQFF. As DNA, the CDR3 is TGTGCCAGCAGCACGACACCATACAATGAGCAGTTCTTC.

The genes are TRBV28 and TRBJ1-1; TRBD1 might be the D (5 bases). This CDR3 spans 11 amino acids. CDR1 is MDHEN and CDR2 is SYDVKM in the germline V gene. Trimming cost V 7 bases and J 7 bases, with 10 bases left between them. DNA of the CDR3: TGTGCCAGCATGTCGGGGGTTGAAGCTTTCTTT. Translating it yields CASMSGVEAFF.

CDR3 loop: CASSLVGTPGQGFPTEAFF. Written as DNA, the CDR3 is TGTGCCAGCAGCTTAGTGGGTACCCCGGGACAGGGCTTTCCCACTGAAGCTTTCTTT. The chain couples TRBV7-9 to TRBJ1-1; the match to TRBD1 covers 9 bases. The ends lost 1 base at V and 4 bases at J; junction bases unmatched: 16. The germline gives CDR1 SEHNR, CDR2 FQNEAQ (reference sequence). The length of the CDR3 is 19 residues. The full variable domain, in which reference TRBV7-9 and TRBJ1-1 provide the parts outside the CDR3, is DTGVSQNPRHKITKRGQNVTFRCDPISEHNRLYWYRQTLGQGPEFLTYFQNEAQLEKSRLLSDRFSAERPKGSFSTLEIQRTEQGDSAMYLCASSLVGTPGQGFPTEAFFGQGTRLTVV.

This chain connects TRBV12-3 or TRBV12-4 to TRBJ2-7; 8 bases map to TRBD2. This CDR3 has 12 amino acids. Trimming at V came to 4 bases and at J to 6 bases, leaving 2 bases not matched to a gene. The CDR3 protein is CASSWGTSEQYF. The CDR3 coding sequence is TGTGCCAGCAGTTGGGGGACTAGCGAGCAGTACTTC.

This clone was seen more than once but under ten times. The genes are TRBV7-2 and TRBJ2-2; 8 nucleotides agree with TRBD1. Germline trimming cut 4 bases from V and 4 bases from J; bases unmatched to any gene: 5. CDR3 length: 15 residues. Germline V gene data show CDR1 as SGHTA and CDR2 as FQGNSA. CDR3 coding DNA: TGTGCCAGCAGCTCTACGGACAGGGTCACCGGGGAGCTGTTTTTT. Protein sequence: CASSSTDRVTGELFF.

The V call is TRBV30, the J call TRBJ1-3; 9 bases map to TRBD1. Germline CDR1 reads GTSNPN; CDR2 reads SVGIG (reference sequence). The CDR3 covers 13 residues. The CDR3 here is CGGDRGAGNTIYF. CDR3 coding DNA: TGTGGTGGTGACAGGGGGGCTGGAAACACCATATATTTT.

The chain joins TRBV5-1 to TRBJ2-4; a weak D match, TRBD2 (6 bases). The V and J ends lost 3 bases and 5 bases respectively, with 18 bases between them. The germline V gene encodes CDR1 SGHRS and CDR2 YFSETQ. CDR3 length equals 16 residues. CDR3 loop: CASSSTVSAGQNIQYF. DNA for the CDR3: TGCGCCAGCAGCTCGACAGTTTCGGCGGGACAAAACATTCAGTACTTC. Filled out from reference TRBV5-1 and TRBJ2-4, the complete variable domain reads KAGVTQTPRYLIKTRGQQVTLSCSPISGHRSVSWYQQTPGQGLQFLFEYFSETQRNKGNFPGRFSGRQFSNSRSEMNVSTLELGDSALYLCASSSTVSAGQNIQYFGAGTRLSVL.

This chain uses TRBV14 with TRBJ2-2; the D gene is possibly TRBD1 (5 bases). Germline V CDR1 and CDR2: SGHDN, FVKESK. Trimming removed 4 bases from V and 0 bases from J, with 12 bases in between. The CDR3 has 16 amino acids. Written as DNA, the CDR3 is TGTGCCAGCAGCCGTATCAGGGCTCCGAACACCGGGGAGCTGTTTTTT. Translating it yields CASSRIRAPNTGELFF.

This rearrangement joins TRBV29-1 to TRBJ1-3; no firm D call. Germline V gene sequence: CDR1 SQVTM, CDR2 ANQGSEA. V lost 5 bases to trimming and J lost 0 bases, with 8 bases between them. The CDR3 consists of 13 residues. The CDR3 region has the DNA TGCAGCGTTCGGGAAAACTCTGGAAACACCATATATTTT. It specifies CSVRENSGNTIYF.

The chain uses TRBV5-1 and TRBJ1-6; D gene uncertain. The V and J ends lost 5 bases and 12 bases respectively, with 15 bases between them. Per germline, CDR1 SGHRS and CDR2 YFSETQ. There are 13 residues in the CDR3. DNA for the CDR3: TGCGCCAGCAGTTTCCAGAGCGGCGAACCCCTCCACTTT. The encoded protein is CASSFQSGEPLHF.

The sample holds a few counts of this clone. The V call is TRBV6-5, the J call TRBJ1-4; D is unclear. CDR3 length: 12 residues. V was trimmed by 10 bases and J by 8 bases, leaving 14 bases between them. Looked up from germline, CDR1 is MNHEY and CDR2 is SVGAGI. The CDR3, as DNA: TGTGCCATCCCTAGCGGTGAGGAAAAACTGTTTTTT. It encodes CAIPSGEEKLFF.

This clone was seen only a few times. This sequence joins TRBV5-1 and TRBJ1-1, with D unresolved. The CDR3 sequence is 12 residues long. Germline assignment: CDR1 SGHRS and CDR2 YFSETQ. V was shortened by 5 bases and J by 3 bases, with 8 bases between the two germline ends. CDR3 nucleotides: TGCGCCAGCAGTAGCGCAGACACTGAAGCTTTCTTT. As protein: CASSSADTEAFF.

The gene calls are TRBV6-5 and TRBJ1-2; D gene ambiguous. Germline CDR1 is MNHEY and CDR2 is SVGAGI. Trimming cost V 6 bases and J 4 bases, with 18 bases left between them. The CDR3 has 15 residues. The CDR3 sequence is CASSFQEGGGYGYTF. In DNA form, the CDR3 reads TGTGCCAGCAGCTTCCAGGAGGGAGGAGGCTATGGCTACACCTTC.

The V gene is TRBV6-5, the J gene TRBJ1-2, with TRBD1 as a possible D gene (5 bases). With 7 bases removed from V and 7 bases from J, the gap between germline ends came to 19 bases. The CDR3 is 14 residues long. In germline, CDR1 is MNHEY, CDR2 SVGAGI. The chain's CDR3 is CASIRQGGRGGYTF. CDR3 nucleotide sequence: TGTGCCAGCATTAGGCAGGGTGGGCGAGGTGGCTACACCTTC.

The CDR3 DNA reads as TGTGCCAGCGGAATACCAGGGAAAAACATGAACACTGAAGCTTTCTTT. Translation gives CASGIPGKNMNTEAFF. This rearrangement joins TRBV28 to TRBJ1-1; a possible D gene is TRBD1 (5 bases). This CDR3 comprises 16 residues. The V end lost 8 bases, the J end lost 0 bases, and 19 bases lay between the germline ends. Germline values: CDR1 MDHEN, CDR2 SYDVKM.

V is TRBV7-9 and J is TRBJ2-7; tentative D call: TRBD2 (6 bases). Germline V CDR1 and CDR2: SEHNR, FQNEAQ (reference sequence). The ends were cut back, 5 bases at V and 4 bases at J, with 15 bases in the middle. The CDR3 is 14 amino acids. The CDR3 DNA follows: TGTGCCAGCAGCCAAGTAGGAGGGTGGTACGAGCAGTACTTC. Amino acid sequence: CASSQVGGWYEQYF.

V gene TRBV2 combines with J gene TRBJ1-2; a possible D gene is TRBD1 (6 bases). This CDR3 has 16 residues. Germline V gene sequence: CDR1 SNHLY, CDR2 FYNNEI. V was pared by 0 bases and J by 4 bases, with 15 bases between. The CDR3: CASSEALGGQFYGYTF. The CDR3 DNA reads TGTGCCAGCAGTGAAGCTTTAGGAGGACAGTTCTATGGCTACACCTTC.

This sequence joins TRBV6-5 and TRBJ1-2; D gene uncertain. CDR1 and CDR2 from the germline V gene are MNHEY and SVGAGI. The CDR3 runs to 14 residues. V was shortened by 6 bases and J by 2 bases, with 13 bases between the two germline ends. The CDR3 protein is CASRRTGGNYGYTF. CDR3 nucleotides: TGTGCCAGCAGACGAACCGGAGGCAACTATGGCTACACCTTC.

This chain joins TRBV5-4 and TRBJ1-1, with D possibly TRBD1 on 5 matching bases. V lost 4 bases to trimming and J lost 1 base, with 17 bases between them. The CDR3 runs 16 residues. Germline lookup yields CDR1 SGHNT and CDR2 YYREEE (reference sequence). Here the CDR3 reads CASSGARGMGNTEAFF. In nucleotides, the CDR3 is TGTGCCAGCAGCGGCGCTAGGGGAATGGGGAACACTGAAGCTTTCTTT.

The rearrangement links TRBV3-1 (or the pseudogene TRBV3-2) to TRBJ2-6; no clear D. V lost 4 bases and J lost 1, with 8 bases in between. Germline lookup yields CDR1 LGHDT and CDR2 YNNKEL (reference sequence). This CDR3 is built from 15 residues. The CDR3 sequence: CASSPVGSGANVLTF. The CDR3 coding sequence is TGTGCCAGCAGCCCAGTCGGGTCTGGGGCCAACGTCCTGACTTTC.

The chain recombines TRBV28 with TRBJ2-6; 10 bases match TRBD1. V lost 7 bases and J lost 0; bases outside the gene matches: 9. Germline loops: CDR1 MDHEN, CDR2 SYDVKM. The CDR3 covers 18 residues. CDR3 sequence (DNA): TGTGCCAGCAAAGGGGGACAGGGGTCGACCTCTGGGGCCAACGTCCTGACTTTC. Amino acid sequence: CASKGGQGSTSGANVLTF.

The rearrangement joins TRBV29-1 to TRBJ2-3, with 8 bases aligning to TRBD2. With 6 bases clipped from V and 4 bases from J, the junction kept 12 bases outside the gene matches. Germline CDR1 is SQVTM and CDR2 is ANQGSEA. The CDR3 runs 15 residues. The CDR3 DNA is TGCAGCGTGCAAGGGGGACTAGGGACCGCAGATACGCAGTATTTT. It encodes CSVQGGLGTADTQYF.

Only a few counts were recorded for this clone. V and J are TRBV28 and TRBJ2-5; TRBD1 agrees at 10 bases. This CDR3 is 16 amino acids long. The ends lost 2 bases at V and 6 bases at J; junction bases unmatched: 9. Germline values: CDR1 MDHEN, CDR2 SYDVKM. CDR3 amino acids: CASSLDRGRLLKTQYF. CDR3 DNA sequence: TGTGCCAGCAGTTTAGACAGGGGGCGCTTGTTGAAGACCCAGTACTTC.

V usage is TRBV5-6 and J usage is TRBJ2-1, with TRBD2 matching over 7 bases. This CDR3 is built from 15 residues. J lost 9 bases, V lost 2 bases, and 11 bases had no gene match. Germline V gene sequence: CDR1 SGHDT, CDR2 YYEEEE. CDR3 region: CASSFSPSGNFEQFF. For the CDR3, the DNA is TGTGCCAGCAGCTTTAGTCCTAGCGGCAACTTTGAGCAGTTCTTC.